This TCR beta chain emerged from a study of blood T cell repertoires in COVID-19. As for the study in general: Some COVID-19 samples were acute and others convalescent; all came from the United States, Italy and Spain. In each case, the material was cDNA or gDNA derived from T cells, B-cell-depleted T cells, or PBMCs.

Original analysis: Nucleated cell counts were estimated from reference gene primer amplification. Some clones are missing from TCRdb's copy, which holds only in-frame ones; the method was immunoSEQ multiplex PCR. The V and J calls and clone size are taken from that table; D and trimming were inferred from the DNA. The data hold roughly 180,000 clones, with about 85% observed a single time. The CDR3 runs 16 residues. The V gene end was trimmed by 0 bases and the J gene end by 5 bases; junction bases not matched to a gene: 5. The sample consisted of peripheral blood. The clonotype originates from a woman in her forties or fifties with COVID-19, enrolled during active disease. The rearrangement joins TRBV23-1 to TRBJ1-2; 11 nucleotides agree with TRBD1. TRBV23-1 is recorded as an ORF, its role being uncertain. The CDR3 bases are TGCGCCAGCAGTCAATCGACGGGACAGGGGGAGTATGGCTACACCTTC. It yields the protein CASSQSTGQGEYGYTF.